Given below is one T cell receptor beta chain in context. Between the trimmed V and J ends, which lost 5 bases and 2 bases, there was a span of 9 bases. The CDR3 loop spans 13 amino acids. Germline CDR1 is SNHLY and CDR2 is FYNNEI. This sample was included in a study of shared clonotypes between healthy human individuals. Measured with immunoSEQ multiplex PCR; TCRdb has only the in-frame clones, and not every one. This table holds 600,000 to 750,000 clones, about two thirds found once. The source is a woman in her thirties in good health. Sequencing was carried out using memory CD4+ T cells sorted from blood. The subset was: CD45RA-negative fraction. V and J are TRBV2 and TRBJ1-1; D possibly corresponds to TRBD1 (6 bases). DNA for the CDR3: TGTGCCAGCAGTCAGGACAGTAACACTGAAGCTTTCTTT. Encoded protein: CASSQDSNTEAFF.